The 30 T cell receptor beta chains below all came from one sample that was sequenced in a study of shared clonotypes between healthy human individuals. Data came from immunoSEQ multiplex PCR; TCRdb stores just in-frame clones and leaves some out. The sample lists roughly 500,000 clones, 76% occurring once. Sequencing used PBMCs. The source of these receptors is a woman in her thirties or forties in good health. Some clones in this sample may be carry-over from other donors' samples.

The genes are TRBV19 and TRBJ1-2, with D possibly being TRBD1 (5 bases). Trimming left V 7 bases short and J 1 base short, with 16 bases between. The CDR3 is made up of 15 amino acids. The germline CDR1 and CDR2 sequences are LNHDA and SQIVND (reference sequence). In nucleotides, the CDR3 is TGTGCCAGTAATAAAAGGGACCGATATAACTATGGCTACACCTTC. Translation: CASNKRDRYNYGYTF.

The chain couples TRBV28 to TRBJ1-6; tentative D call: TRBD1 (5 bases). This CDR3 comprises 14 residues. Trimming cost V 6 bases and J 9 bases, with 15 bases left between them. Germline V lookup: CDR1 MDHEN, CDR2 SYDVKM. CDR3 nucleotides: TGTGCCAGCAGGGTGGTGCAGGGAGGTTCACCCCTCCACTTT. This translates into CASRVVQGGSPLHF.

The chain is built from TRBV6-5 and TRBJ2-1, with 8 bases fitting TRBD1. J was trimmed by 0 bases and V by 4 bases; bases with no gene match: 2. This CDR3 is 15 amino acids long. Germline CDR1 MNHEY, CDR2 SVGAGI. CDR3 nucleotides: TGTGCCAGCAGTTCCGACAGGGGCTCCTACAATGAGCAGTTCTTC. Residues: CASSSDRGSYNEQFF.

The chain combines TRBV7-2 with TRBJ1-1; 7 bases are shared with TRBD1. V trimming: 5 bases; J trimming: 0 bases; junction bases outside the gene matches: 6. The CDR3 extends over 15 amino acids. Germline loops: CDR1 SGHTA, CDR2 FQGNSA. CDR3 in DNA: TGTGCCAGCAGCAAAAACAGGGGACTGAACACTGAAGCTTTCTTT. Its protein product is CASSKNRGLNTEAFF. Filled out from reference TRBV7-2 and TRBJ1-1, the complete variable domain reads GAGVSQSPSNKVTEKGKDVELRCDPISGHTALYWYRQSLGQGLEFLIYFQGNSAPDKSGLPSDRFSAERTGGSVSTLTIQRTQQEDSAVYLCASSKNRGLNTEAFFGQGTRLTVV.

Note on this clone: Given a far larger clone just one base away, this is likely a sequencing read error. This specimen includes other DNA sequences encoding the same CDR3. The chain combines TRBV7-6 with TRBJ2-5; D not resolved. V was shortened by 4 bases and J by 5 bases, with 5 bases between the two germline ends. Germline V CDR1 and CDR2: SGHVS, FNYEAQ. The CDR3 loop spans 11 amino acids. The CDR3: CASSSRETQYF. In DNA form, the CDR3 reads TGTGCCAGCAGCTCCCGGGAGACCCAGTACTTC.

This CDR3 is CASSSPGGATNEKLFF. DNA of the CDR3: TGTGCCAGCAGTTCCCCGGGCGGTGCAACTAATGAAAAACTGTTTTTT. The chain links TRBV6-5 to TRBJ1-4; D is uncertain. With 4 bases removed from V and 0 bases from J, the gap between germline ends came to 12 bases. This CDR3 spans 16 amino acids. Per germline, CDR1 MNHEY and CDR2 SVGAGI.

The V and J genes are TRBV5-1 and TRBJ2-2, with TRBD1 as a possible D gene (6 bases). The V gene lost 3 bases and the J gene lost 7 bases, with 10 bases spanning the gap. Per germline, CDR1 SGHRS and CDR2 YFSETQ. This CDR3 region has 13 residues. The CDR3 DNA is TGCGCCAGCAGCTCCAGGGGTCTCGGGGAGCTGTTTTTT. Protein sequence: CASSSRGLGELFF.

This chain uses TRBV7-2 with TRBJ1-1; possibly TRBD1 for D (6 bases). CDR3 length: 13 amino acids. The germline V and J ends were trimmed by 0 bases and 6 bases, with 8 bases remaining between them. CDR1 SGHTA and CDR2 FQGNSA come from the germline V gene. In nucleotides, the CDR3 is TGTGCCAGCAGCTTAGCCGGACAGTCTGAAGCTTTCTTT. It yields the protein CASSLAGQSEAFF. Drawing the rest from reference TRBV7-2 and TRBJ1-1, the complete variable domain is GAGVSQSPSNKVTEKGKDVELRCDPISGHTALYWYRQSLGQGLEFLIYFQGNSAPDKSGLPSDRFSAERTGGSVSTLTIQRTQQEDSAVYLCASSLAGQSEAFFGQGTRLTVV.

About this clone itself: A junction boundary mismatches the germline segment, possibly from a read error. Other DNA sequences in the sample encode the same CDR3. The V gene is TRBV28, the J gene TRBJ2-6; D is uncertain. CDR1 is MDHEN and CDR2 is SYDVKM in the germline V gene. This CDR3 contains 13 residues. As DNA, the CDR3 is TGTGCTAGCAGAAAAACCGGGGCCAACGTCCTGACTTTC. Translated: CASRKTGANVLTF.

For this clone: The same CDR3 arises from other DNA sequences in this sample as well. The chain combines TRBV2 with TRBJ1-2; D gene ambiguous. This CDR3 is 12 amino acids long. The V end lost 11 bases, the J end lost 4 bases, and 14 bases lay between the germline ends. Germline V gives CDR1 SNHLY, CDR2 FYNNEI. The CDR3 spells CAGGQLGYGYTF. The CDR3 coding sequence is TGTGCCGGCGGGCAGTTGGGCTATGGCTACACCTTC.

The chain employs TRBV5-1 and TRBJ2-2; unclear D gene. Germline loops: CDR1 SGHRS, CDR2 YFSETQ. This CDR3 contains 12 residues. V was clipped by 4 bases and J by 10 bases, with 11 bases between them. In DNA form, the CDR3 reads TGCGCCAGCAGCAACCCCCAAGAGGAGCTGTTTTTT. It is translated as CASSNPQEELFF.

The chain combines TRBV6-1 with TRBJ2-3; tentatively, D is TRBD1 (6 bases). The V end was cut by 3 bases, the J end by 1 base, with 8 bases between. CDR1 is MNHNS and CDR2 is SASEGT in the germline V gene. This CDR3 comprises 14 residues. The CDR3 protein is CASSDAGGTDTQYF. The CDR3 bases are TGTGCCAGCAGTGACGCAGGGGGCACAGATACGCAGTATTTT.

The gene calls are TRBV7-9 and TRBJ1-1, with D maybe TRBD1 (5 bases). Trimming shortened V by 7 bases and J by 7 bases, and 16 bases separated the two germline ends. Germline loops: CDR1 SEHNR, CDR2 FQNEAQ (reference sequence). This CDR3 contains 13 residues. CDR3 in amino acids: CASTLAGRGEAFF. DNA for the CDR3: TGTGCCAGCACTCTTGCGGGTAGGGGTGAAGCTTTCTTT.

The chain recombines TRBV5-4 with TRBJ2-7, with D perhaps given as TRBD1 or TRBD2 (6 bases each). Looked up from germline, CDR1 is SGHNT and CDR2 is YYREEE (reference sequence). Trimming removed 4 bases at V and 2 bases at J, with 16 bases between. CDR3 length equals 15 residues. DNA of the CDR3: TGTGCCAGCAGCACCTCGTCCCGGGGGCCCTACGAGCAGTACTTC. Translated, it gives CASSTSSRGPYEQYF.

A word on this clone: Different DNA sequences within this sample yield the same CDR3. The rearrangement joins TRBV4-1 to TRBJ2-2; TRBD2 matches 13 bases. CDR1 is MGHRA and CDR2 is YSYEKL in the germline V gene. V lost 1 base, J lost 5 bases, and 7 bases stayed unmatched. The CDR3 covers 18 residues. CDR3 loop: CASSQGGLAGVGTGELFF. The DNA of the CDR3 is TGCGCCAGCAGCCAAGGTGGACTAGCGGGAGTTGGTACCGGGGAGCTGTTTTTT.

V and J are TRBV25-1 and TRBJ2-3, with TRBD1 matching over 8 bases. The CDR3 covers 16 residues. V shed 0 bases and J 3 bases; nucleotides not matched to a gene: 5. CDR1 MGHDK and CDR2 SYGVNS come from the germline V gene. CDR3 coding DNA: TGTGCCAGCAGTGAATACGGACAGGGAGGAACAGATACGCAGTATTTT. Its protein is CASSEYGQGGTDTQYF.

This clone occurred a few times. The chain carries TRBV2 and TRBJ1-2; no firm D call. This CDR3 spans 15 amino acids. Trimming cost V 4 bases and J 4 bases, with 16 bases left between them. Germline CDR1 SNHLY, CDR2 FYNNEI. CDR3 coding DNA: TGTGCCAGCAGTGTGTTTGGCGGGGATGGCTATGGCTACACCTTC. Its translation is CASSVFGGDGYGYTF.

The rearrangement uses TRBV7-8 and TRBJ2-1; 11 bases map to TRBD2. Unmatched junction bases numbered 5, after V lost 2 bases and J lost 2 bases. Germline values: CDR1 SGHVS, CDR2 FQNEAQ. This CDR3 region has 17 residues. CDR3 in amino acids: CASSLQLAGVPYNEQFF. In DNA form, the CDR3 reads TGTGCCAGCAGCTTACAACTAGCGGGAGTTCCCTACAATGAGCAGTTCTTC.

The V and J genes are TRBV18 and TRBJ1-4, with 7 bases identical to TRBD1. The CDR3 consists of 14 residues. Germline V CDR1 and CDR2: KGHSH, LQKENI. Trimming took 6 bases from V and 3 from J; bases not matched to a gene: 4. CDR3 region: CASSRDRPNEKLFF. The CDR3 nucleotides read TGTGCCAGCTCCCGGGACAGACCTAATGAAAAACTGTTTTTT.

This clone has only a few counts. The gene calls are TRBV7-2 and TRBJ1-2, with a tentative D call TRBD1 (6 bases). The CDR3 loop spans 14 amino acids. V lost 1 base to trimming and J lost 4 bases, with 10 bases between them. CDR1 SGHTA and CDR2 FQGNSA come from the germline V gene. This CDR3 reads CASSLGGAFYGYTF. Written as DNA, the CDR3 is TGTGCCAGCAGCTTAGGGGGGGCCTTCTATGGCTACACCTTC.

The chain uses TRBV19 and TRBJ2-7; TRBD2 agrees at 16 bases. With V trimmed by 6 bases and J by 7 bases, 9 bases remained unmatched. Per germline, CDR1 LNHDA and CDR2 SQIVND (reference sequence). The CDR3 sequence is 16 residues long. CDR3 DNA: TGTGCCAGTAGCGCCGGGACTAGCGGGAGGGCTGTTGAGCAGTACTTC. This encodes CASSAGTSGRAVEQYF.

As regards this clone: This likely stems from a read error, as it lies one base from a far larger clone. Additional DNA sequences in this sample encode the identical CDR3. The chain carries TRBV5-4 and TRBJ1-5; no definite D call. The CDR3 consists of 19 residues. Germline V gives CDR1 SGHNT, CDR2 YYREEE (reference sequence). CDR3: CASSCGRIGPLYSNQPQHF. As DNA, the CDR3 is TGTGCCAGCAGCTGCGGGCGGATCGGGCCCCTTTATAGCAATCAGCCTCAGCATTTT.

A few counts support this clone. The genes are TRBV27 and TRBJ2-2; D possibly corresponds to TRBD1 (6 bases). CDR3 length: 16 amino acids. Trimming stripped 1 base from V and 4 bases from J, with 13 bases between. Germline assignment: CDR1 MNHEY and CDR2 SMNVEV (reference sequence). CDR3 in amino acids: CASSLLIQGGTGELFF. CDR3 nucleotide sequence: TGTGCCAGCAGTTTATTAATACAGGGCGGCACCGGGGAGCTGTTTTTT.

The chain joins TRBV5-6 to TRBJ2-2; the D gene is possibly TRBD2 (6 bases). The CDR3 is made up of 15 amino acids. Germline CDR1 reads SGHDT; CDR2 reads YYEEEE. V shed 2 bases and J shed 4 bases, with 12 bases lying between them. CDR3 sequence: CASSLNGRSTGELFF. Written as DNA, the CDR3 is TGTGCCAGCAGCTTAAACGGGAGAAGCACCGGGGAGCTGTTTTTT.

The rearrangement joins TRBV5-4 to TRBJ2-2; 11 positions agree with TRBD2. V gave up 5 bases and J gave up 3 bases; unmatched junction bases: 6. The length of the CDR3 is 16 residues. In germline, CDR1 is SGHNT, CDR2 YYREEE (reference sequence). The CDR3 spells CASSRGLAADTGELFF. The CDR3 DNA reads TGTGCCAGCAGTCGGGGACTAGCGGCCGACACCGGGGAGCTGTTTTTT.

Note on this clone: One base away lies a much larger clone, so this may be a sequencing read error. This rearrangement joins TRBV14 to TRBJ1-1; possibly TRBD1 for D (5 bases). V lost 4 bases and J lost 4, with 19 bases in between. This CDR3 contains 16 residues. Germline CDR1 reads SGHDN; CDR2 reads FVKESK. The CDR3 here is CASSPLGGAVSTEAFF. Written as DNA, the CDR3 is TGTGCCAGCAGCCCCCTAGGAGGGGCGGTTAGCACTGAAGCTTTCTTT. The full variable domain, completed using reference TRBV14 and TRBJ1-1, is EAGVTQFPSHSVIEKGQTVTLRCDPISGHDNLYWYRRVMGKEIKFLLHFVKESKQDESGMPNNRFLAERTGGTYSTLKVQPAELEDSGVYFCASSPLGGAVSTEAFFGQGTRLTVV.

The genes are TRBV18 and TRBJ2-3; D possibly corresponds to TRBD1 (5 bases). Trimming pared 2 bases from V and 0 bases from J, leaving 12 bases between. This CDR3 is 16 amino acids long. The germline V gene encodes CDR1 KGHSH and CDR2 LQKENI. In DNA form, the CDR3 reads TGTGCCAGCTCACCATGGGGCACACCTAGCACAGATACGCAGTATTTT. Protein: CASSPWGTPSTDTQYF.

This rearrangement joins TRBV5-6 to TRBJ2-7; possibly TRBD2 for D (5 bases). The germline gives CDR1 SGHDT, CDR2 YYEEEE. The CDR3 spans 15 residues. V was shortened by 4 bases and J by 7 bases, with 21 bases between the two germline ends. This CDR3 is CASSQDPGSSGEQYF. CDR3 sequence (DNA): TGTGCCAGCAGCCAGGATCCGGGGTCCTCGGGGGAGCAGTACTTC.

This clone occurred once. This sample also contains other DNA sequences that code for the same CDR3. The chain carries TRBV7-8 and TRBJ2-3; tentative D call: TRBD1 (5 bases). V was pared by 6 bases and J by 3 bases, with 10 bases between. From germline, CDR1 is SGHVS and CDR2 FQNEAQ. CDR3 length equals 13 residues. CDR3 DNA: TGTGCCAGCAGTCTCCAGGGTACAGATACGCAGTATTTT. This encodes CASSLQGTDTQYF.

The V and J genes are TRBV2 and TRBJ2-5, with D hard to call. The CDR3 loop spans 12 amino acids. The V and J ends lost 9 bases and 5 bases respectively, with 13 bases between them. The germline gives CDR1 SNHLY, CDR2 FYNNEI. CDR3 DNA sequence: TGTGCCAGTGGGCTCGACACGGAGACCCAGTACTTC. It encodes CASGLDTETQYF.